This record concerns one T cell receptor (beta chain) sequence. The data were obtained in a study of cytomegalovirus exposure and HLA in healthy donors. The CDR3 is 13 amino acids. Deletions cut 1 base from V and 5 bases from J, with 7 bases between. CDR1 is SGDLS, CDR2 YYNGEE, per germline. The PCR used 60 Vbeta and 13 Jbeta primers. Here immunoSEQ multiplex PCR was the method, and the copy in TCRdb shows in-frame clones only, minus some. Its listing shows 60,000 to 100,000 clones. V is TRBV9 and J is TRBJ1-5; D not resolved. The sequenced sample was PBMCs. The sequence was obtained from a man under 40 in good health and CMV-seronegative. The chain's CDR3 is CASSVSPDQPQHF. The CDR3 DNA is TGTGCCAGCAGCGTATCCCCCGATCAGCCCCAGCATTTT.